The 19 T cell receptor beta chains presented below share a single source sample, sequenced in a study of CD8 T cells in ankylosing spondylitis. TCRdb redid the calling of the 5' RACE reads with MiXCR, one entry per CDR3 protein. The sample holds roughly 670,000 distinct CDR3 sequences, under 20% seen once. Study-level results: Blood of patients with ankylosing spondylitis appeared to be characterized by a TCR beta motif of several highly homologous variants.

The antigens for these receptors are not known. Sequenced material: blood, either unsorted or a sorted T cell fraction (not recorded which). The receptor source for this set is a male donor with ankylosing spondylitis.

This clonotype was counted many times. This rearrangement joins TRBV7-2 to TRBJ2-1; D not certain. This CDR3 region has 13 residues. Germline V gene lookup returns CDR1 SGHTA and CDR2 FQGNSA. Deletions cut 1 base from V and 4 bases from J, with 5 bases between. The CDR3 here is CASSLGNYNEQFF. For the CDR3, the DNA is TGTGCCAGCAGCTTAGGTAATTACAATGAGCAGTTCTTC.

CDR3 amino acids: CASSYGASGNTDTQYF. CDR3 DNA: TGTGCCAGCAGTTACGGGGCTAGCGGGAACACAGATACGCAGTATTTT. This sequence joins TRBV6-2 or TRBV6-3 and TRBJ2-3; TRBD2 agrees at 9 bases. V shed 2 bases, J shed 2 bases, and the junction held 5 bases outside the gene matches. The V gene's germline CDR1 is MNHEY and CDR2 SVGEGT. There are 16 residues in the CDR3.

This clonotype appeared a few times. A read error may be the cause here, since a much bigger clone is one base away. This rearrangement joins TRBV5-1 to TRBJ2-7; the D call may be TRBD1 or TRBD2 (5 bases each). Germline V gene data show CDR1 as SGHRS and CDR2 as YFSETQ. CDR3 size: 12 residues. Trimming shortened V by 4 bases and J by 3 bases, and 8 bases separated the two germline ends. In nucleotides, the CDR3 is TGCGCCAGCAGCGGGGACGGCTACGAGCAGTACTTC. Translating gives CASSGDGYEQYF.

The chain couples TRBV7-9 to TRBJ2-1, with a weak D call TRBD1 (6 bases). The V end lost 5 bases, the J end lost 0 bases, and 14 bases lay between the germline ends. The germline gives CDR1 SEHNR, CDR2 FQNEAQ (reference sequence). This CDR3 comprises 16 residues. The CDR3 DNA is TGTGCCAGCAGCCGGACAGACCATAGCTCCTACAATGAGCAGTTCTTC. Its translation: CASSRTDHSSYNEQFF.

This chain joins TRBV18 and TRBJ2-3; D gene uncertain. The V gene's germline CDR1 is KGHSH and CDR2 LQKENI. Trimming stripped 8 bases from V and 6 bases from J, with 12 bases between. The CDR3 contains 12 residues. In nucleotides, the CDR3 is TGTGCCAGCACCGTTCTAGAGGATACGCAGTATTTT. Protein product: CASTVLEDTQYF.

The gene calls are TRBV12-3 or TRBV12-4 and TRBJ2-1; the match to TRBD2 covers 7 bases. V was pared by 5 bases and J by 5 bases, with 15 bases of the junction left unmatched. The CDR3 contains 17 residues. The chain's CDR3 is CASSPGGSTPPHNEQFF. The CDR3 DNA sequence: TGTGCCAGCAGTCCTGGCGGGAGTACTCCTCCCCACAATGAGCAGTTCTTC.

This clonotype was counted only a few times. The CDR3 protein is CSARAGSNSPLHF. The DNA for the CDR3 is TGCAGTGCTAGGGCAGGGAGCAATTCACCCCTCCACTTT. The genes are TRBV20-1 and TRBJ1-6; D might be TRBD1 (5 bases). The germline V gene encodes CDR1 DFQATT and CDR2 SNEGSKA (reference sequence). The CDR3 runs 13 residues. Trimming took 3 bases from V and 7 from J, leaving 10 bases between them.

The chain recombines TRBV5-1 with TRBJ2-5; 10 nucleotides match TRBD2. This CDR3 has 16 amino acids. The germline V gene encodes CDR1 SGHRS and CDR2 YFSETQ. Germline trimming cut 2 bases from V and 2 bases from J; bases unmatched to any gene: 6. CDR3 sequence (DNA): TGCGCCAGCAGCTTACAAGCGGGAGGGGAACAAGAGACCCAGTACTTC. It codes for CASSLQAGGEQETQYF.

The genes are TRBV12-3 or TRBV12-4 and TRBJ2-3; 7 nucleotides line up with TRBD2. This CDR3 has 14 amino acids. With V trimmed by 3 bases and J by 3 bases, 3 bases remained unmatched. The CDR3 loop is CASSFAGETDTQYF. The CDR3 nucleotides read TGTGCCAGCAGTTTTGCGGGGGAAACAGATACGCAGTATTTT.

The V and J genes are TRBV5-1 and TRBJ2-2, with TRBD1 matching over 10 bases. After removal of 4 bases from V and 0 bases from J, the junction contained 6 bases not matched to a gene. Germline V gene data show CDR1 as SGHRS and CDR2 as YFSETQ. The CDR3 runs to 17 residues. CDR3 sequence reads: CASSARQGAPNTGELFF. DNA of the CDR3: TGCGCCAGCAGCGCCAGACAGGGGGCGCCGAACACCGGGGAGCTGTTTTTT.

The chain is built from TRBV5-1 and TRBJ2-1; 8 bases map to TRBD2. Looked up from germline, CDR1 is SGHRS and CDR2 is YFSETQ. This CDR3 is built from 16 residues. Trimming cost V 4 bases and J 5 bases; bases outside gene matches: 11. CDR3 bases: TGCGCCAGCAGCGGGGGGCTCCCGGGACTAGACAATGAGCAGTTCTTC. As protein: CASSGGLPGLDNEQFF.

The CDR3 protein is CASSREQGRAEAFF. The DNA of the CDR3 is TGCGCCAGCAGCCGAGAACAGGGGAGGGCTGAAGCTTTCTTT. The rearrangement links TRBV4-1 to TRBJ1-1; TRBD1 aligns across 7 bases. Germline loops: CDR1 MGHRA, CDR2 YSYEKL. The J segment lost 6 bases and the V segment lost 4 bases, leaving 8 bases of the junction unmatched. The CDR3 is 14 residues long.

There are many counts of this clonotype. This sequence joins TRBV5-1 and TRBJ2-2; the D gene is possibly TRBD2 (5 bases). CDR1 is SGHRS, CDR2 YFSETQ, per germline. This CDR3 spans 14 amino acids. V gave up 4 bases and J gave up 0 bases, with 7 bases separating them. DNA for the CDR3: TGCGCCAGCAGCCCGGGGACGAACACCGGGGAGCTGTTTTTT. Protein sequence: CASSPGTNTGELFF.

This clonotype was recorded a few times. The chain joins TRBV5-1 to TRBJ2-1, with D hard to call. This CDR3 is 12 amino acids long. V lost 0 bases, J lost 9 bases, and 7 bases lay in between. CDR1 is SGHRS, CDR2 YFSETQ, per germline. The CDR3 DNA reads TGCGCCAGCAGCTTGGATTGGGGTGAGCAGTTCTTC. Translated, it gives CASSLDWGEQFF.

The chain links TRBV5-1 to TRBJ2-5, with D perhaps matching TRBD2 (6 bases). The CDR3 covers 13 residues. V gave up 3 bases and J gave up 2 bases, with 8 bases separating them. In germline, CDR1 is SGHRS, CDR2 YFSETQ. CDR3 nucleotides: TGCGCCAGCAGCTACGGACTACAAGAGACCCAGTACTTC. It encodes CASSYGLQETQYF.

The table lists this clonotype with a few counts. The J gene is TRBJ2-2, the V gene TRBV12-3 or TRBV12-4; the match to TRBD1 covers 9 bases. J gave up 6 bases and V 4 bases, and 12 bases lay outside the gene matches. The CDR3 length is 17 residues. The CDR3 nucleotides read TGTGCCAGCAGTTCCACTGCCGGGACAGGGTTACCCGGGGAGCTGTTTTTT. It yields the protein CASSSTAGTGLPGELFF.

This clonotype has just a few counts. The genes are TRBV7-2 and TRBJ2-5; D is perhaps TRBD2 (6 bases). The CDR3 spans 14 residues. Germline loops: CDR1 SGHTA, CDR2 FQGNSA. Trimming left V 5 bases short and J 5 bases short, with 15 bases between. The CDR3 DNA reads as TGTGCCAGCAGCCGAATAGCGGTAGTGGAGACCCAGTACTTC. It specifies CASSRIAVVETQYF.

The chain couples TRBV7-9 to TRBJ2-3; 9 bases fit TRBD2. The CDR3 has 17 amino acids. V dropped 3 bases and J dropped 2; count of bases not matched to a gene: 9. Germline values: CDR1 SEHNR, CDR2 FQNEAQ (reference sequence). Written as DNA, the CDR3 is TGTGCCAGCAGCTTGGGGAGCGGGAGGCCATACACAGATACGCAGTATTTT. Amino acid sequence: CASSLGSGRPYTDTQYF.

The chain links TRBV19 to TRBJ2-1; no definite D call. Per germline, CDR1 LNHDA and CDR2 SQIVND (reference sequence). This CDR3 is 14 amino acids long. Deletions cut 10 bases from V and 0 bases from J, with 13 bases between. The CDR3 bases are TGTGCCACTAGATCGTCGGACTCCTACAATGAGCAGTTCTTC. This translates into CATRSSDSYNEQFF.